The 18 T cell receptor beta chains presented below share a single source sample, sequenced in a study of blood T cells in healthy people across ages. Primers used in a second PCR of roughly 6 to 12 cycles were a sample-barcoded 5' primer and a J-beta primer mix. Each CDR3 protein is one row after TCRdb ran MiXCR on the 5' RACE reads. The repertoire holds about 1.6 million distinct CDR3 sequences, with about 35% as singletons. The sequencing sample was made of blood. These receptors came from a woman in her twenties or thirties in good health.

The chain employs TRBV2 and TRBJ2-3; TRBD2 matches at 13 bases. V lost 6 bases to trimming and J lost 4 bases; unmatched junction nucleotides: 7. The CDR3 is made up of 16 amino acids. Germline V gives CDR1 SNHLY, CDR2 FYNNEI. The CDR3 loop reads CASRDTSGGASDTQYF. The CDR3 DNA reads as TGTGCCAGCAGAGATACTAGCGGGGGGGCCTCAGATACGCAGTATTTT. Full variable domain (missing parts from reference TRBV2 and TRBJ2-3): EPEVTQTPSHQVTQMGQEVILRCVPISNHLYFYWYRQILGQKVEFLVSFYNNEISEKSEIFDDQFSVERPDGSNFTLKIRSTKLEDSAMYFCASRDTSGGASDTQYFGPGTRLTVL.

To note about this clonotype: This may stem from a read error, because a much larger clone lies one nucleotide away. The V gene is TRBV29-1, the J gene TRBJ1-2; a weak D match, TRBD1 (5 bases). The V gene's germline CDR1 is SQVTM and CDR2 ANQGSEA. CDR3 length equals 12 residues. V lost 5 bases to trimming and J lost 7 bases, with 14 bases between them. The CDR3 nucleotides are TGCAGCGTTACTAGGGGACCACTTGGCTACACCTTC. Protein: CSVTRGPLGYTF. The entire variable domain, with the rest obtained from reference TRBV29-1 and TRBJ1-2, is as follows: SAVISQKPSRDICQRGTSLTIQCQVDSQVTMMFWYRQQPGQSLTLIATANQGSEATYESGFVIDKFPISRPNLTFSTLTVSNMSPEDSSIYLCSVTRGPLGYTFGSGTRLTVV.

The genes are TRBV28 and TRBJ2-7; D gene ambiguous. CDR1 is MDHEN, CDR2 SYDVKM, per germline. V lost 6 bases and J lost 0, with 9 bases in between. This CDR3 comprises 13 residues. The CDR3 DNA reads as TGTGCCAGCAGACCCCATAGCTCCTACGAGCAGTACTTC. This gives the protein CASRPHSSYEQYF.

The chain uses TRBV27 and TRBJ2-7; 9 nucleotides line up with TRBD2. Per germline, CDR1 MNHEY and CDR2 SMNVEV (reference sequence). The CDR3 totals 17 residues. The V segment lost 1 base and the J segment 3 bases; nucleotides outside the gene matches: 10. CDR3 bases: TGTGCCAGCAGTTTATTTGACCAAGCGGGAGGATACTACGAGCAGTACTTC. Translated, it gives CASSLFDQAGGYYEQYF.

The chain is built from TRBV30 and TRBJ2-5, with 9 positions matching TRBD1. The end of the DNA aligns better with TRBJ2-7, so the J call may be wrong. This CDR3 has 15 amino acids. In germline, CDR1 is GTSNPN, CDR2 SVGIG (reference sequence). CDR3 in DNA: TGTGCCTGGAAAGGGGCCGGGACAGGGACCTACGAGCAGTACTTC. As protein: CAWKGAGTGTYEQYF.

This clonotype was seen a few times. The chain employs TRBV4-1 and TRBJ2-3, with D unclear. The V gene's germline CDR1 is MGHRA and CDR2 YSYEKL. The CDR3 has 14 amino acids. The V end lost 0 bases, the J end lost 5 bases, and 9 bases lay between the germline ends. The CDR3 here is CASSQEGLRDTQYF. The DNA for the CDR3 is TGCGCCAGCAGCCAAGAGGGCCTGAGAGATACGCAGTATTTT.

Points on this clonotype: The junction does not match germline at one end; this may be a read error. V is TRBV6-6 and J is TRBJ1-2, with a tentative D call TRBD1 (5 bases). The CDR3 runs 16 residues. The V gene's germline CDR1 is MNHNY and CDR2 SVGAGI (reference sequence). DNA of the CDR3: TGTGCCAGCAGTTACAAGGGAGGGGATCGCCGGGATGGCTGCACCTTC. This codes for CASSYKGGDRRDGCTF.

This clonotype was counted between two and nine times. The chain joins TRBV15 to TRBJ2-7; D is possibly TRBD2 (7 bases). The germline V gene has CDR1 LNHNV and CDR2 YYDKDF (reference sequence). CDR3 length equals 16 residues. V lost 0 bases, J lost 4 bases, and 16 bases lay in between. Here the CDR3 reads CATSRDTKGGGYEQYF. CDR3 nucleotide sequence: TGTGCCACCAGCAGAGATACAAAGGGGGGAGGGTACGAGCAGTACTTC.

Comments on this clonotype: Since a much larger clone is just one base distant, this may be a read error. The genes are TRBV11-2 and TRBJ2-1; D could derive from TRBD1 or TRBD2 (6 bases each). Germline lookup yields CDR1 SGHAT and CDR2 FQNNGV. The CDR3 spans 16 residues. In DNA form, the CDR3 reads TGTGCCAGCAGCTTAGTGGGGGGTGGGGGCTACAGTGAGCAGTTCTTC. Encoded protein: CASSLVGGGGYSEQFF.

This clonotype has just a few counts. The rearrangement joins TRBV9 to TRBJ2-1; 10 bases are shared with TRBD2. Germline loops: CDR1 SGDLS, CDR2 YYNGEE. With 3 bases clipped from V and 11 bases from J, the junction kept 5 bases outside the gene matches. CDR3 size: 13 residues. CDR3 sequence: CASSGSGREKQFF. The CDR3 bases are TGTGCCAGCAGCGGAAGCGGGAGGGAGAAGCAGTTCTTC.

The rearrangement joins TRBV4-1 to TRBJ2-1; a weak D match, TRBD1 (6 bases). CDR3 length: 14 residues. CDR1 MGHRA and CDR2 YSYEKL come from the germline V gene. Trimming took 1 base from V and 5 from J, leaving 9 bases between them. CDR3 in amino acids: CASSQVGGNNEQFF. CDR3 sequence (DNA): TGCGCCAGCAGCCAAGTAGGGGGAAACAATGAGCAGTTCTTC.

About this clonotype itself: A read error may be the cause here, since a much bigger clone is one base away. This chain links TRBV11-1 with TRBJ2-4; 9 bases align to TRBD1. The CDR3 spans 15 residues. Germline-derived CDR1 and CDR2 are SGHAT and FQDESV (reference sequence). Trimming removed 4 bases from V and 4 bases from J; junction bases left unmatched: 5. The CDR3 protein is CASSSTGGLKNIQYF. The CDR3 region has the DNA TGTGCCAGCAGCTCGACAGGGGGACTGAAAAACATTCAGTACTTC.

This clonotype was picked up a small number of times. The chain is built from TRBV20-1 and TRBJ1-4, with unresolved D. The CDR3 is 12 amino acids. Trimming took 6 bases from V and 5 from J, leaving 10 bases between them. Germline-derived CDR1 and CDR2 are DFQATT and SNEGSKA (reference sequence). DNA of the CDR3: TGCAGTGCATTGCACCAGAATGAAAAACTGTTTTTT. It translates to CSALHQNEKLFF.

V and J are TRBV3-1 and TRBJ1-5; 7 positions match TRBD1. The germline V gene encodes CDR1 LGHDT and CDR2 YNNKEL (reference sequence). V gave up 2 bases and J gave up 4 bases; unmatched junction bases: 14. The CDR3 loop spans 18 amino acids. In nucleotides, the CDR3 is TGTGCCAGCAGCCAACTTCCCAAGTACAGGGGAACGAATCAGCCCCAGCATTTT. Its translation: CASSQLPKYRGTNQPQHF.

The V and J genes are TRBV28 and TRBJ2-4, with D uncertain. This CDR3 is 13 amino acids long. Trimming cost V 5 bases and J 7 bases, with 12 bases left between them. The germline V gene encodes CDR1 MDHEN and CDR2 SYDVKM. The CDR3 region is CASSAMRINIQYF. The DNA of the CDR3 is TGTGCCAGCAGTGCTATGAGGATCAACATTCAGTACTTC. The full variable domain, its missing parts supplied by reference TRBV28 and TRBJ2-4, is DVKVTQSSRYLVKRTGEKVFLECVQDMDHENMFWYRQDPGLGLRLIYFSYDVKMKEKGDIPEGYSVSREKKERFSLILESASTNQTSMYLCASSAMRINIQYFGAGTRLSVL.

The V and J genes are TRBV10-3 and TRBJ2-1; 8 bases are a match to TRBD2. The J segment lost 3 bases and the V segment lost 4 bases, leaving 8 bases of the junction unmatched. The germline gives CDR1 ENHRY, CDR2 SYGVKD. CDR3 length: 16 residues. CDR3 bases: TGTGCCATCAGTGGGCTAGGCGGGGGGAACTACAATGAGCAGTTCTTC. Translated: CAISGLGGGNYNEQFF.

The chain uses TRBV7-9 and TRBJ2-5; TRBD2 aligns across 11 bases. V shed 3 bases, J shed 5 bases, and the junction held 8 bases outside the gene matches. The CDR3 has 16 amino acids. Germline values: CDR1 SEHNR, CDR2 FQNEAQ (reference sequence). CDR3 protein: CASSLTSGIGEETQYF. DNA of the CDR3: TGTGCCAGCAGCTTGACTAGCGGGATCGGGGAGGAGACCCAGTACTTC.

This rearrangement joins TRBV11-2 to TRBJ1-1; the D is unclear. The CDR3 spans 14 residues. The germline gives CDR1 SGHAT, CDR2 FQNNGV. V was cut by 2 bases and J by 5 bases, with 12 bases left in between. The CDR3 nucleotides are TGTGCCAGCAGCTTAATCCAGGTCGGAACTGAAGCTTTCTTT. Translating it yields CASSLIQVGTEAFF.